This T cell receptor beta chain was documented in a study of T cell responses to AZD1222 COVID-19 vaccine. The CDR3 covers 14 residues. With 5 bases removed from V and 3 bases from J, the gap between germline ends came to 14 bases. From germline, CDR1 is LNHDA and CDR2 SQIVND (reference sequence). This table comes from immunoSEQ multiplex PCR, and its TCRdb copy is limited to in-frame clones, with some not included. The sample shows around 130,000 clones, 86% of them seen only once. The V gene is TRBV19, the J gene TRBJ2-7; perhaps TRBD1 as D (7 bases). The TCR sequence derives from an adult in good health. The sequencing here drew on peripheral blood, taken on day 0 of AZD1222 vaccination. CDR3 protein: CASSPQGGGYEQYF. As DNA, the CDR3 is TGTGCCAGTAGTCCTCAGGGGGGAGGCTACGAGCAGTACTTC. The whole variable domain, remainder taken from reference TRBV19 and TRBJ2-7, is DGGITQSPKYLFRKEGQNVTLSCEQNLNHDAMYWYRQDPGQGLRLIYYSQIVNDFQKGDIAEGYSVSREKKESFPLTVTSAQKNPTAFYLCASSPQGGGYEQYFGPGTRLTVT.